This TCR beta chain comes out of a study of CD8 T cells in Susac syndrome (dated by TCRdb to about 2019). With respect to the entire study: Of the Susac syndrome patients who were sequenced, roughly 6 had clinically active disease and eight were in clinical remission. At blood withdrawal, Susac syndrome patients were either therapy-naive, taking corticosteroids (in some cases with IVIg as well), or taking IVIg alone. Repertoire sequencing was used to test whether CD8+ T cell activation and differentiation in Susac syndrome was antigen driven.

Peripheral blood CD8+ and CD4+ T cells from healthy donors, Susac syndrome patients and multiple sclerosis patients were profiled using high-throughput TCR beta sequencing. The Susac syndrome patients fulfilled recently defined diagnostic criteria for definite or probable disease. Bulk CD8+ and CD4+ T cells were purified by magnetic negative isolation, whereas CD8+ TEMRA cells were enriched by FACS. Blood was collected in EDTA tubes and processed within 24 hours, with PBMCs isolated through density gradient centrifugation. PBMCs intended for TCR sequencing were cryopreserved in liquid nitrogen and were subsequently thawed in a 37 degrees C water bath. The sorted or isolated CD4+, CD8+ and CD8+ TEMRA cells had a purity of 90% or higher. A note on this clonotype: The clone's antigen remains unknown. No base qualities exist here, and no much larger clone lies one base off it.

Clipping removes 3 bases from V and 3 bases from J, with 6 as the unmatched junction base count. Including the terminal cysteine and phenylalanine, the CDR3 comprises 15 residues. The sequence is cut down to CDR3 DNA, 45 bases in frame from base 1. The germline V gene gives CDR1 as SGHVS and CDR2 as FQNEAQ. General study outcomes and caveats: In patients with Susac syndrome, the CD4+ T cell repertoire showed no detectable clonal expansion. The number of individuals in the TCR sequencing and HLA analysis was recognized as being relatively small.

RNA was extracted using the RNeasy kit, and about 0.45 to 1 microgram was reverse transcribed with random hexamers. The immunoSEQ multiplex PCR assay, which covers 54 Vbeta and 13 Jbeta segments, was used to amplify TCR beta CDR3 regions. To correct PCR amplification bias, a synthetic template baseline was used for both primer optimization and computational correction. In the original analysis: Only productive sequences were kept, with reads annotated to V, D and J genes according to IMGT and analyzed in immunoSEQ Analyzer. Clonality was calculated as one minus the Shannon entropy normalized by log2 of the number of productive unique sequences. For each patient and control, public and private clones were evaluated among the 100 most prevalent clones. A clone was defined as Susac-specific if it was absent from the healthy and MS cohorts, from 950 to 1,300 published viral clones and from other ImmuneACCESS disease sequences. Through fastp at Q25 and MiXCR, TCRdb rebuilt clones from the public reads, retaining in-frame beta chains. One record per CDR3 amino acid sequence lists the most common genes and DNA. It is TCRdb's table, rather than the study itself, that gives the V and J calls and clone size. In all, the sample holds under 200,000 distinct CDR3 sequences, and 94% of those were seen once. Of the sample, roughly 0.12% is held by the ten largest clones.

The source is a human donor with Susac syndrome. The chain uses TRBV7-8 and TRBJ2-7, and 9 junctional nucleotides match TRBD1. The sequenced sample consisted of CD4+ T cells from PBMCs. The sequenced DNA: TGTGCCAGCAGCTTCGGGACAGGGACTGGCTACGAGCAGTACTTC. Its translation reads: CASSFGTGTGYEQYF.